This T cell receptor (beta chain) was identified in a study of molecular identifiers for immune sequencing clone quantification. Turning to the study itself: RNA, taken in replicates from about 20,000 or 100,000 naive CD8 cells, was split five ways, with four sequenced.

For bulk TCR libraries, previously described methods and listed TCR primers were used. TCRdb used MiXCR to reprocess the PCR reads, holding one entry per CDR3 protein. In the table there are about 510,000 distinct CDR3 sequences, around 23% of which are singletons. CDR1 is SSHAT, CDR2 FNYEAQ, per germline (reference sequence). The CDR3 has 10 residues. The study, taken as a whole, reports: Highly expanded clone sizes could end up underestimated if a barcode were shared by identical TCR molecules. Even with about a million naive cells present, spiked Jurkat TCR RNA from one cell was reportedly detectable.

This clonotype was recorded a few times. The antigen remains undetermined. At one of its ends the junction is not consistent with the germline gene, which may arise from a read error. Sequenced input: naive CD8+ T cells from blood, with Jurkat cell RNA spiked in. Subset given: FACS-sorted CD8+CD4-CCR7+CD45RA+ naive T cells. This sequence originates from a human donor in good health. Some libraries in this study had Jurkat cell RNA spiked in. This chain links TRBV7-7 with TRBJ1-1, with D perhaps matching TRBD1 (5 bases). The CDR3 DNA sequence: TGTGCTAGCAGCTGCCCAGGGGCTTTCTTT. Its protein is CASSCPGAFF.